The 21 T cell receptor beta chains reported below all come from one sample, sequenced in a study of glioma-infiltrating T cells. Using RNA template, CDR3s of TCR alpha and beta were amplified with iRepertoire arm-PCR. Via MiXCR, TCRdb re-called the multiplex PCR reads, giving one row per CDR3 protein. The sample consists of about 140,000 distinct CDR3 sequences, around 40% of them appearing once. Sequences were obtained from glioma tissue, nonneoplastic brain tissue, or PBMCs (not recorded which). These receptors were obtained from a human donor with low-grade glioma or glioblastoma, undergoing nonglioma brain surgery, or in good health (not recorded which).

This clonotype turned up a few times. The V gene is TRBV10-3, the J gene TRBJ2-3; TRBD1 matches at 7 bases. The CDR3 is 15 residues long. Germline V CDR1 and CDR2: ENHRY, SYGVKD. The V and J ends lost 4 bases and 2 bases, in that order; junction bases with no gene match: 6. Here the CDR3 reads CAISAGQIITDTQYF. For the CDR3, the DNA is TGTGCCATCAGTGCGGGACAGATAATCACAGATACGCAGTATTTT.

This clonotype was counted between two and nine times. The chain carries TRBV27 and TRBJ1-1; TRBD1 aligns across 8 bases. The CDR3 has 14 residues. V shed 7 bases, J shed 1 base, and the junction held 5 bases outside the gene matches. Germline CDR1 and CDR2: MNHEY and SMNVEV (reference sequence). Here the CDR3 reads CASIETGANTEAFF. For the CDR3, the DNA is TGTGCCAGCATTGAGACAGGGGCGAACACTGAAGCTTTCTTT.

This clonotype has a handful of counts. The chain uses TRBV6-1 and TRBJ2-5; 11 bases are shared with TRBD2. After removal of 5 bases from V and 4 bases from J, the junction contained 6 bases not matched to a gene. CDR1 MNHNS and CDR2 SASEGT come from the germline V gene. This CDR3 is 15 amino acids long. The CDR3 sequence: CASSSSGGIGETQYF. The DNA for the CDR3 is TGTGCCAGCAGTTCTAGCGGGGGGATAGGAGAGACCCAGTACTTC.

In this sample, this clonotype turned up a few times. The CDR3 reads CASTPRVGRTDTQYF. In DNA form, the CDR3 reads TGTGCCAGCACCCCACGGGTAGGACGGACAGATACGCAGTATTTT. V gene TRBV12-3 or TRBV12-4 combines with J gene TRBJ2-3; D uncertain. Trimming took 7 bases from V and 3 from J, leaving 17 bases between them. There are 15 residues in the CDR3.

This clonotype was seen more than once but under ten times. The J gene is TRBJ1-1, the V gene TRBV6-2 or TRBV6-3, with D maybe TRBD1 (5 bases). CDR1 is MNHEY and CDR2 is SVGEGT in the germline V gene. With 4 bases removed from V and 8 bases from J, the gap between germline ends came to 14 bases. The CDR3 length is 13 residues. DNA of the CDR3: TGTGCCAGCAGTTCCTCCGGGACCTCCGAAGCTTTCTTT. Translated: CASSSSGTSEAFF.

This CDR3 is CASRSRGTGPNEQFF. CDR3 nucleotide sequence: TGTGCCAGCAGGTCCAGGGGTACAGGACCCAATGAGCAGTTCTTC. The rearrangement joins TRBV7-2 to TRBJ2-1; D is perhaps TRBD1 (6 bases). The CDR3 sequence is 15 residues long. Germline V gene data show CDR1 as SGHTA and CDR2 as FQGNSA. Trimming shortened V by 6 bases and J by 6 bases, and 18 bases separated the two germline ends.

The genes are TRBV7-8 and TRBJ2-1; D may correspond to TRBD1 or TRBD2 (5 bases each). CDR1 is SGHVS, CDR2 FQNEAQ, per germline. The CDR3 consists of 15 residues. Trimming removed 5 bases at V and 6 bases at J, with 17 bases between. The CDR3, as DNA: TGTGCCAGCAGCCCCGGGGCAGGGTCGTCCAATGAGCAGTTCTTC. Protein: CASSPGAGSSNEQFF.

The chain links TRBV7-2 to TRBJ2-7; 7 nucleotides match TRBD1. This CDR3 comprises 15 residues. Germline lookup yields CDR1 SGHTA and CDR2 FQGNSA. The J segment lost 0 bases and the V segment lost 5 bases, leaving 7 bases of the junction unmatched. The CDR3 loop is CASSKEGASSYEQYF. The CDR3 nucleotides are TGTGCCAGCAGCAAAGAGGGGGCGAGCTCCTACGAGCAGTACTTC.

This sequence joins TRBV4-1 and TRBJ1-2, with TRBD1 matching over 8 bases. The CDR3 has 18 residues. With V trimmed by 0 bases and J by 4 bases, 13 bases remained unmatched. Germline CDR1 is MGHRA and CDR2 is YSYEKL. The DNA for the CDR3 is TGCGCCAGCAGCCAAGAGCCCCACGACAGGGGCACCATCTATGGCTACACCTTC. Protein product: CASSQEPHDRGTIYGYTF.

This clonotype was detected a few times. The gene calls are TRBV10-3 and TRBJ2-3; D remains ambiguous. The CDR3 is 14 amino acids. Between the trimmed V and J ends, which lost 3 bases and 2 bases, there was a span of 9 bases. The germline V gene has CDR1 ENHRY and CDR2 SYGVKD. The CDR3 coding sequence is TGTGCCATCAGTGATTCAGATCCCACAGATACGCAGTATTTT. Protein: CAISDSDPTDTQYF.

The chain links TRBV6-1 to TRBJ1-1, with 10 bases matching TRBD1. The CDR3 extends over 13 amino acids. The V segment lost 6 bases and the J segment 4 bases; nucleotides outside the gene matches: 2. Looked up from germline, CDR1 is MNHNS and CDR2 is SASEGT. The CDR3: CASRTGGLTEAFF. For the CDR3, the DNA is TGTGCCAGCAGGACAGGGGGCCTCACTGAAGCTTTCTTT.

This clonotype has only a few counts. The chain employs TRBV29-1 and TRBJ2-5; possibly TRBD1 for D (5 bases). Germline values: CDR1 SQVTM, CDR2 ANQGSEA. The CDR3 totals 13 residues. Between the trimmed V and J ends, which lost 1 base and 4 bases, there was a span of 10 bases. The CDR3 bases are TGCAGCGTTGAAGTACAGGAGCGAGAGACCCAGTACTTC. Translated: CSVEVQERETQYF. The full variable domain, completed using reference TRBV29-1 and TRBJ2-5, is SAVISQKPSRDICQRGTSLTIQCQVDSQVTMMFWYRQQPGQSLTLIATANQGSEATYESGFVIDKFPISRPNLTFSTLTVSNMSPEDSSIYLCSVEVQERETQYFGPGTRLLVL.

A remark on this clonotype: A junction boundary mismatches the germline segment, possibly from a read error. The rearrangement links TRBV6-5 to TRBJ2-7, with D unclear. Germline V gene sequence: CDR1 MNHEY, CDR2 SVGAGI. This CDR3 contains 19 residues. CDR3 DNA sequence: TGTGCCAGCACGTCCCAACCCCTCATTGCATGGCGAGGAATTTACGGGCAGTACTTC. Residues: CASTSQPLIAWRGIYGQYF.

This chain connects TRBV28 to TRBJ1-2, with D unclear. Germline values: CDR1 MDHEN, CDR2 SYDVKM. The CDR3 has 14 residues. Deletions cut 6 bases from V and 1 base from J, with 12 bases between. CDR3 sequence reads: CASSLTEVNYGYTF. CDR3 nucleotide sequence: TGTGCCAGCAGCCTCACGGAAGTTAACTATGGCTACACCTTC.

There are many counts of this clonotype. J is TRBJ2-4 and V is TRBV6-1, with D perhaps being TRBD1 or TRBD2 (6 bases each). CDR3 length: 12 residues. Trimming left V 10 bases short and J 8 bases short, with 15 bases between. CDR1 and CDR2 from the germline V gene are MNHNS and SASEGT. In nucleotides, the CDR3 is TGTGCCACTAAGGGGGGAGTAGACATTCAGTACTTC. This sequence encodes CATKGGVDIQYF.

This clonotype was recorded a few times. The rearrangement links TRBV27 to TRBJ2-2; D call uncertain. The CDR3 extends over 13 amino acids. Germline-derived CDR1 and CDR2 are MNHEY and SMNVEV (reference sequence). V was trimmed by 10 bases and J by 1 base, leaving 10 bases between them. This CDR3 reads CATKNWNTGELFF. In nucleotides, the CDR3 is TGTGCCACCAAAAATTGGAACACCGGGGAGCTGTTTTTT.

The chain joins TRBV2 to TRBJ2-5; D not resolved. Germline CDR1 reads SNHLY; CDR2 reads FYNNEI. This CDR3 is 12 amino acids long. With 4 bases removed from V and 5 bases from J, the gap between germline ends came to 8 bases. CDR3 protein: CASSAAPETQYF. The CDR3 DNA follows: TGTGCCAGCAGTGCTGCTCCGGAGACCCAGTACTTC.

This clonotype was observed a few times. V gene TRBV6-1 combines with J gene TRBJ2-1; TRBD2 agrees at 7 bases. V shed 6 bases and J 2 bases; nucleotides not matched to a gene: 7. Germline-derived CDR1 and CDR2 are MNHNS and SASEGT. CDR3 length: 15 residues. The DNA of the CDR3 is TGTGCCAGCAGGGATACTAGCGTGCCCTACAATGAGCAGTTCTTC. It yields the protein CASRDTSVPYNEQFF.

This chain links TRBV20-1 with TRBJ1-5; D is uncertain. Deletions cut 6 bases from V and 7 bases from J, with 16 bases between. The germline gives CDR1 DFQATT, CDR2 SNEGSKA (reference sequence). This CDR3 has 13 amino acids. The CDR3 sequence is CSALLLGGQPQHF. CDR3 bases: TGCAGTGCCCTCCTTTTGGGAGGCCAGCCCCAGCATTTT.

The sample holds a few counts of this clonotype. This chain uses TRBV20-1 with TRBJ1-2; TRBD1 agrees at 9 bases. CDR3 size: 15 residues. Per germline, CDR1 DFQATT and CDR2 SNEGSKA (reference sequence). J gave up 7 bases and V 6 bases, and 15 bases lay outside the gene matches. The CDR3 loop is CSALDRDRAWSGYTF. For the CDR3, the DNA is TGCAGTGCCCTAGACCGGGACAGGGCATGGAGTGGCTACACCTTC.

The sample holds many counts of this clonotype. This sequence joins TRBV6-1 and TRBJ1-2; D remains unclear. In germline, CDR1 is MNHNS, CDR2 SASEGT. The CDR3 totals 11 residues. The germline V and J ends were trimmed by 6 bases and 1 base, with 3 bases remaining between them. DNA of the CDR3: TGTGCCAGCAGCCTTAACTATGGCTACACCTTC. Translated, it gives CASSLNYGYTF.